Listed below are T cell receptor beta chains from one sample, sequenced in a study of blood T cell repertoires in COVID-19. The method was immunoSEQ multiplex PCR; TCRdb's version includes in-frame clones alone and lacks a portion of them. Here the sample spans about 120,000 clones, around nine tenths being singletons. The sequenced sample was peripheral blood. Receptor source: a human donor with active COVID-19. The donor label of this sample is uncertain. CDR3s include the opening cysteine and the closing phenylalanine or tryptophan. The D gene is left open where the match is weak. Clone sizes are given selectively: once, few, many, or a class where the clone is expanded.

TRBV7-2	TRBJ2-7	.	.	TGTGCCAGCAGGCGGGGAGCTATCTACGAGCAGTACTTC	CASRRGAIYEQYF
TRBV10-3	TRBJ2-1	.	.	TGTGCGAGCGGCTCCTACAATGAGCAGTTCTTC	CASGSYNEQFF
TRBV27	TRBJ1-3	TRBD1	.	TGTGCCAGCAGCCTTGGAACAGGGGCCTCTGGAAACACCATATATTTT	CASSLGTGASGNTIYF
TRBV7-2	TRBJ2-7	.	.	TGTGCCAGCAGCTTAGGGGGACATCTCCTTGAGCAGTACTTC	CASSLGGHLLEQYF
TRBV19	TRBJ1-4	.	.	TGTGCCAGTAGTCCTACCTCGGACAGTCCTAATGAAAAACTGTTTTTT	CASSPTSDSPNEKLFF
TRBV30	TRBJ2-1	.	once	TGTGCCTGGAGGGCGACTAGGGTATTAAATGAGCAGTTCTTC	CAWRATRVLNEQFF
TRBV19	TRBJ2-7	.	.	TGTGCCAGTAGTATCGGGCCGGGGAACTACGAGCAGTACTTC	CASSIGPGNYEQYF
TRBV4-3	TRBJ2-1	.	few	TGCGCCAGCAGCCAAGATCCCCAGGGGTCCTACAATGAGCAGTTCTTC	CASSQDPQGSYNEQFF
TRBV7-9	TRBJ1-1	.	.	TGTGCCAGCAGCACAATGGACAGCCCGAACACTGAAGCTTTCTTT	CASSTMDSPNTEAFF
TRBV4-1	TRBJ2-3	TRBD1	.	TGCGCCAGCAGCCAATTACAGGGACAGGGGGCTGCAGATACGCAGTATTTT	CASSQLQGQGAADTQYF
TRBV6-2/TRBV6-3	TRBJ2-3	TRBD1	.	TGTGCCAGCAGTTATTCCCCGACAGGGGGCACAGATACGCAGTATTTT	CASSYSPTGGTDTQYF
TRBV2	TRBJ1-5	.	.	TGTGCCAGCAGTAAACATCGTGGTCCGACAGTCCCGTATAGCAATCAGCCCCAGCATTTT	CASSKHRGPTVPYSNQPQHF
TRBV3-1/TRBV3-2	TRBJ2-7	TRBD1	.	TGTGCCAGCAGCTCAACGACAGGGACGAAGTTCTACGAGCAGTACTTC	CASSSTTGTKFYEQYF
TRBV19	TRBJ2-3	TRBD1	.	TGTGCCGTCCGGGACAGGGTTTTCACAGATACGCAGTATTTT	CAVRDRVFTDTQYF
TRBV28	TRBJ1-1	.	.	TGTGCCAGCAGTTTGGGGGGACGGTGGAACACTGAAGCTTTCTTT	CASSLGGRWNTEAFF
TRBV6-5	TRBJ1-1	.	.	TGTGCCAGCAGTTACTCCAGGCGGGACACTGAAGCTTTCTTT	CASSYSRRDTEAFF
TRBV6-2/TRBV6-3	TRBJ2-2	TRBD2	.	TGTGCCAGCAGTTACTTTGGCGGGGGGGCCTCAGGACCCGGGGAGCTGTTTTTT	CASSYFGGGASGPGELFF
TRBV28	TRBJ1-5	.	once	TGTGCCAGCAGGCAGGACTGGACCCAGCATTTT	CASRQDWTQHF
TRBV4-3	TRBJ2-6	.	.	TGCGCCAGCAGCGCCACAGGGATTGGGGCCAACGTCCTGACTTTC	CASSATGIGANVLTF
TRBV7-5	TRBJ1-1	.	once	TGTGCCAGATGGGCACCCCCCGACAGTAAGAACACTGAAGCTTTCTTT	CARWAPPDSKNTEAFF
TRBV7-2	TRBJ1-6	.	.	TGTGCCAGCAGCTTAACCACAGGATATAATTCACCCCTCCACTTT	CASSLTTGYNSPLHF
TRBV9	TRBJ2-3	TRBD2	.	TGTGCCAGCAGTTTGGTTGGGGGGGTAGCAGATACGCAGTATTTT	CASSLVGGVADTQYF
TRBV29-1	TRBJ1-5	.	.	TGCAGCGTTGGCAGGGGCAGCAATCAGCCCCAGCATTTT	CSVGRGSNQPQHF
TRBV7-9	TRBJ2-7	.	few	TGTGCCAGCAGCTTAACGACGATCTTGATAAATGGCAGTGGAGGCGAGCAGTACTTC	CASSLTTILINGSGGEQYF
TRBV23-1	TRBJ1-4	TRBD1	.	TGCGCCAGCAGTCAAACCCCCGGGACAGGGGCCCCAAAGACCTATGAAAAACTGTTTTTT	CASSQTPGTGAPKTYEKLFF
TRBV6-2/TRBV6-3	TRBJ1-3	.	.	TGTGCCAGCAGTTACTCGGCCCCTGGACATTACGCTGGAAACACCATATATTTT	CASSYSAPGHYAGNTIYF
TRBV6-2/TRBV6-3	TRBJ1-4	.	once	TGTGCCAGCAGTTACACACCGACAGCAACGGCAACTAATGAAAAACTGTTTTTT	CASSYTPTATATNEKLFF
TRBV7-9	TRBJ2-3	.	.	TGTGCCAGCAGCCCCAACTTAGCGACAGATACGCAGTATTTT	CASSPNLATDTQYF
TRBV19	TRBJ1-6	.	.	TGTGCCAGTAGTATCCACAGGAGTAATTCACCCCTCCACTTT	CASSIHRSNSPLHF
TRBV11-3	TRBJ2-1	TRBD2	.	TGTGCCAGCAGCTTTTCAGGGACTAGGGGTTACAATGAGCAGTTCTTC	CASSFSGTRGYNEQFF
TRBV5-1	TRBJ2-1	TRBD2	.	TGCGCCAGCAGCTGGGGAGCGGGGGGATCCTACAATGAGCAGTTCTTC	CASSWGAGGSYNEQFF
TRBV7-2	TRBJ2-5	TRBD2	.	TGTGCCAGCAGCTTAGCGCGCGGCGGGGGGGCTCAAGAGACCCAGTACTTC	CASSLARGGGAQETQYF
TRBV18	TRBJ2-1	TRBD1	.	TGTGCCAGCTCACTAGGGACAGGGACCCTCAATGAGCAGTTCTTC	CASSLGTGTLNEQFF
TRBV27	TRBJ1-1	TRBD1	.	TGTGCCAGCAGAAAGACCGGGACAGGGTTCATGACTGAAGCTTTCTTT	CASRKTGTGFMTEAFF
TRBV6-2/TRBV6-3	TRBJ2-4	TRBD1	.	TGTGCCAGCAGTTACTCTGGACAGGGGGTTCAAAACATTCAGTACTTC	CASSYSGQGVQNIQYF
TRBV3-1/TRBV3-2	TRBJ2-3	.	.	TGTGCCAGCAGCCAAGCGAGGGGCACAGATACGCAGTATTTT	CASSQARGTDTQYF
TRBV7-2	TRBJ2-1	TRBD2	.	TGTGCCAGCAGCTTATTGGCGGGGGGGACCTACAATGAGCAGTTCTTC	CASSLLAGGTYNEQFF
TRBV13	TRBJ2-1	TRBD2	once	TGTGCCAGCAGCTCCCAACTGACTAGCGGGGGGGACCTACTTCGTTACAATGAGCAGTTCTTC	CASSSQLTSGGDLLRYNEQFF
TRBV2	TRBJ2-7	TRBD2	.	TGTGCCAGCAGTGTCGGAGCGGGAAACTACGAGCAGTACTTC	CASSVGAGNYEQYF
TRBV18	TRBJ2-3	TRBD2	.	TGTGCCAGCTCACTTTTAGCGGGGCACCGCACAGATACGCAGTATTTT	CASSLLAGHRTDTQYF
TRBV5-1	TRBJ2-3	.	.	TGCGCCAGCAGTCCTTTGGTGGGGCCAGATACGCAGTATTTT	CASSPLVGPDTQYF
TRBV4-3	TRBJ1-6	.	once	TGCGCCAGCAGCCAAGGGTTCAGGCTTAATTCACCCCTCCACTTT	CASSQGFRLNSPLHF
TRBV3-1/TRBV3-2	TRBJ1-3	TRBD1	.	TGTGCCAGCAGCCCCCGGACAGGGGCCTCTGGAAACACCATATATTTT	CASSPRTGASGNTIYF
TRBV5-1	TRBJ2-7	TRBD1	once	TGCGCCAGCAGCGTCCGGACAGGCAACTACGAGCAGTACTTC	CASSVRTGNYEQYF
TRBV9	TRBJ1-6	.	few	TGTGCCAGCAGCGCTCAACAGGGTCTGACTTCACCCCTCCACTTT	CASSAQQGLTSPLHF
TRBV7-8	TRBJ1-4	TRBD1	.	TGTGCCAGCAGCTTAGCCGACAGGGTTAGAGGAAAACTGTTTTTT	CASSLADRVRGKLFF
TRBV18	TRBJ1-6	.	.	TGTGCCAGCTCACCAGGGACTGAGAATTCACCCCTCCACTTT	CASSPGTENSPLHF
TRBV4-1	TRBJ2-7	.	once	TGCGCCAGCAGCCAAGTGTCAGGTTCTTACGAGCAGTACTTC	CASSQVSGSYEQYF
TRBV9	TRBJ1-1	.	.	TGTGCCAGCAGCAAACAGGGTATGGGAGAAGCTTTCTTT	CASSKQGMGEAFF
TRBV23-1	TRBJ2-3	TRBD1	.	TGCGCCAGCAGTCAAATGACAGGGGATGAGGATACGCAGTATTTT	CASSQMTGDEDTQYF
TRBV9	TRBJ2-3	TRBD1	.	TGTGCCAGCAGCGTCAGACAGGGGAGGTTGGCAGATACGCAGTATTTT	CASSVRQGRLADTQYF
TRBV20-1	TRBJ2-3	.	.	TGCAGTGCTAGTCTGAGCGTGACTAGCACAGATACGCAGTATTTT	CSASLSVTSTDTQYF
TRBV6-6	TRBJ2-3	.	.	TGTGCCAGCAGTGAGCACCGGGGGACGCAGTATTTT	CASSEHRGTQYF
TRBV2	TRBJ1-4	.	once	TGTGCCAGCAGTGCGACCGGGACTGGGGGGGAAAAACTGTTTTTT	CASSATGTGGEKLFF